This TCR beta chain was sequenced during a study of Ad26.COV2.S vaccination and SARS-CoV-2 variants. Study-level background: It was the COV1001 Ad26.COV2.S trial arm that included the donor.

Sequencing was performed with immunoSEQ multiplex PCR; in TCRdb, only in-frame clones are kept and a portion is missing. The sample shows about 350,000 clones, 65% to 90% of them seen only once. Trimming took 6 bases from V and 1 from J; bases not matched to a gene: 3. The CDR3 totals 15 residues. Germline assignment: CDR1 MRHNA and CDR2 SNTAGT. Documented treatment: around 19 received Ad26.COV2.S at low or high dose, single or two shots; roughly 5 received placebo; per-sample allocation not given. The samples were gathered on day 63 after the first injection of vaccine or placebo. The receptor was derived from a person aged 18 to 65 who received the Ad26.COV2.S COVID-19 vaccine or a placebo. This specimen consisted of peripheral blood, obtained in a trial of Ad26.COV2.S vaccine versus placebo. The chain employs TRBV6-4 and TRBJ2-3, with 11 bases that match TRBD2. The DNA for the CDR3 is TGTGCCAGCAGGGAACTAGCGGGAGGCACAGATACGCAGTATTTT. Amino acids: CASRELAGGTDTQYF.